The present TCR beta chain was sequenced within a study of T cells in tuberculosis (dated by TCRdb to between 2018 and 2020). Turning to the overall study: To characterize T cells specific for the mycobacterial lipid antigen glucose monomycolate (GMM), the study used CD1B tetramers together with high-throughput TCR immunosequencing. A South African clinical cohort compared IGRA-negative adolescents, IGRA-positive adolescents with latent tuberculosis and adults with active tuberculosis, around ten per group. The paper's findings and limits, for the study overall: A classifier using the diverse GMM-specific repertoire reached 85% to 90% accuracy (AUROC 0.8 to 0.95), compared with roughly 70% accuracy using GEM motif frequencies. Clinical samples were selected based on which cryopreserved specimens were available, and the active tuberculosis cases were adults whereas the controls were adolescents. Compared with IGRA-negative controls, TCR-alpha repertoires from active tuberculosis had smaller mean NN-distances to GMM-specific TCRs, which suggests that these TCRs underwent clonal expansion. The smaller NN-distances were partly driven by shorter CDR3-alpha lengths in active tuberculosis patients, and the difference for TCR-beta did not reach statistical significance.

The immunoSEQ multiplex PCR assay was used to generate TCR libraries, with TCR-beta and/or TCR-alpha/delta assays applied to each sample. The Illumina high-throughput platform was used to sequence the amplified TCR libraries. On the study's bioinformatics: Clustering and dimensionality reduction relied on pairwise TCRdist distances among GMM-specific receptors from T cells that were either sorted ex vivo or expanded in vitro. The score assigned to each clinical repertoire was mean NN-distance, meaning the average TCRdist to the nearest 10% of tetramer-positive reference sequences. GEM TCR motif frequency was calculated as the fraction of unique TCRs that matched known GEM sequences by V/J usage and CDR3 length. Active tuberculosis was classified by linear discriminant analysis with leave-one-out cross-validation, implemented in scikit-learn. In its TCRdb copy, this immuneACCESS table keeps in-frame sequences only and misses some clones. Where compared with another copy, unresolved V genes explain less than half of these, and the others have no known cause. V, J and clone size are those of that table, while D and trimming were read from the DNA. The sample has over 25,000 clones on record, roughly 89% of them singletons. Clones ranked in the top ten supply roughly 6.2% of the sample.

At study entry, a tuberculin skin test and the QuantiFERON-TB GOLD In-Tube IGRA were used to screen adolescents for latent tuberculosis infection. Immunosequencing was performed on unsorted cryopreserved PBMC, with some 98,000 T cells per clinical donor covered on average. Eleven high schools in the Worcester region of the Western Cape, South Africa, served as enrollment sites for adolescents aged 12 to 18 years. Roughly 10 adolescents infected with M. tuberculosis and approximately ten uninfected adolescents were chosen and matched for age and sex. PBMC from adolescents were isolated by density centrifugation from freshly drawn heparinized blood and then cryopreserved. With respect to this clone: Its antigen is not yet known. No per-base quality is available; no much larger clone lies one base away.

Counted from cysteine to phenylalanine, this CDR3 has 14 amino acids. This entry keeps only the CDR3 DNA: 42 bases, framed from base 1. CDR1 SGHRS and CDR2 YFSETQ were looked up in the germline V gene. V is clipped by 3 bases and J by 0 bases, and the sequence between their germline boundaries is 8 bases long. The sequencing sample was made of PBMCs. This clonotype was sampled from a donor aged 10-29 years with latent tuberculosis or without tuberculosis infection. The chain employs TRBV5-1 and TRBJ2-3, with the D segment identity uncertain. The CDR3 reads as follows: CASSSRSSTDTQYF. The nucleotide sequence reads TGCGCCAGCAGCTCGCGCTCTAGCACAGATACGCAGTATTTT.